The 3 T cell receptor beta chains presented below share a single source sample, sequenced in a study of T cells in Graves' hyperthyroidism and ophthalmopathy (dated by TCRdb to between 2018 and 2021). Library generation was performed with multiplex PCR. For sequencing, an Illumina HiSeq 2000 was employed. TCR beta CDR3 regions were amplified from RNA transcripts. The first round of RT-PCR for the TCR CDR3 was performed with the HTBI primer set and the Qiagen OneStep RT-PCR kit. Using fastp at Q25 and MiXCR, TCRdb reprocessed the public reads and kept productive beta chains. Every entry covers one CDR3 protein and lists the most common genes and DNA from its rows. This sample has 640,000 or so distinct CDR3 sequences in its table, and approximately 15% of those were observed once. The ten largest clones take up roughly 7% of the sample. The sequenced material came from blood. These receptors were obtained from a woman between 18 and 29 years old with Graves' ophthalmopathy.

CDR3: CATSDATGTLFYNEQFF. The CDR3 region has the DNA TGTGCCACCAGTGATGCAACCGGGACACTTTTCTACAATGAGCAGTTCTTC. V gene TRBV24-1 combines with J gene TRBJ2-1; perhaps TRBD1 as D (6 bases). The CDR3 is made up of 17 amino acids. Per the germline V gene, CDR1 is KGHDR and CDR2 is SFDVKD. Trimming removed 3 bases from V and 3 bases from J, with 17 bases in between.

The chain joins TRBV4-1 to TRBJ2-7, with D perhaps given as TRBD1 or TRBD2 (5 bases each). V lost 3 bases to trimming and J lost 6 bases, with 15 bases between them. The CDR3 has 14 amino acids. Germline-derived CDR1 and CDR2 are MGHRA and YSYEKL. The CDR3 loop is CASSQERDLVEQYF. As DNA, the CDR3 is TGCGCCAGCAGCCAGGAGAGGGACCTGGTCGAGCAGTACTTC.

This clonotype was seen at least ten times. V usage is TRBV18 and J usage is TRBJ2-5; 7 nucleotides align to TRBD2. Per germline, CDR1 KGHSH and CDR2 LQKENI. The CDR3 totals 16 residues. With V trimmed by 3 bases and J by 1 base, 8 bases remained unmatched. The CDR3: CASSPEPLAVQETQYF. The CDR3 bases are TGTGCCAGCTCACCCGAACCCCTAGCGGTCCAAGAGACCCAGTACTTC.